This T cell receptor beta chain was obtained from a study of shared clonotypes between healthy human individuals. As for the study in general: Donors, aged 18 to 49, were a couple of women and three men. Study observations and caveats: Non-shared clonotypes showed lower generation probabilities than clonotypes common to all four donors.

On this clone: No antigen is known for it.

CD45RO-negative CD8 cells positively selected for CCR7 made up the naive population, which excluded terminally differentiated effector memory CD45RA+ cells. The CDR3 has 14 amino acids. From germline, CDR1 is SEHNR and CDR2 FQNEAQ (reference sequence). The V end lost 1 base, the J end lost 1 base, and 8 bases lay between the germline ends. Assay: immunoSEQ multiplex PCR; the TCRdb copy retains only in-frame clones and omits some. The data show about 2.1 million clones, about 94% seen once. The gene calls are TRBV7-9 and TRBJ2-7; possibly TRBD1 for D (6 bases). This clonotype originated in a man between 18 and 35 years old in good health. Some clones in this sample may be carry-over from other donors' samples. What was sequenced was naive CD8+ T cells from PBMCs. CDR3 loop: CASSLEDRSYEQYF. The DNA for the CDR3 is TGTGCCAGCAGCTTAGAGGACAGATCCTACGAGCAGTACTTC.